The 17 T cell receptor beta chains in this list originate from one sample, sequenced in a study of cytomegalovirus exposure and HLA in healthy donors. In the PCR, 60 Vbeta and 13 Jbeta primers were used. Using immunoSEQ multiplex PCR, the repertoire was profiled, and TCRdb retains in-frame clones only, with some absent. Of 99,000 or so clones listed, 60% to 85% are singletons. Input material: PBMCs. These receptors originate from a man aged 35 to 55 in good health and CMV-seronegative.

The chain carries TRBV4-3 and TRBJ2-7; D may be TRBD2 (5 bases). Germline V gene data show CDR1 as LGHNA and CDR2 as YSLEER. CDR3 length: 14 residues. The germline V and J ends were trimmed by 0 bases and 5 bases, with 11 bases remaining between them. This CDR3 reads CASSQETGNHEQYF. CDR3 sequence (DNA): TGCGCCAGCAGCCAAGAGACGGGGAACCACGAGCAGTACTTC.

The chain has TRBV7-2 and TRBJ2-3; perhaps TRBD1 as D (6 bases). Trimming took off 1 base at V and 1 base at J, with 9 bases between the two ends. The CDR3 length is 15 residues. Germline CDR1 and CDR2: SGHTA and FQGNSA. CDR3 in amino acids: CASSLVGQRTDTQYF. CDR3 DNA sequence: TGTGCCAGCAGCTTAGTGGGACAACGCACAGATACGCAGTATTTT.

The genes are TRBV19 and TRBJ2-7, with 8 nucleotides matching TRBD2. V shed 3 bases, J shed 3 bases, and the junction held 4 bases outside the gene matches. Per the germline V gene, CDR1 is LNHDA and CDR2 is SQIVND (reference sequence). This CDR3 spans 14 amino acids. Here the CDR3 DNA reads TGTGCCAGTAGTATTAGCGGGGACGTCTACGAGCAGTACTTC. Residues: CASSISGDVYEQYF.

This chain connects TRBV15 to TRBJ1-1; D unresolved. The CDR3 extends over 15 amino acids. CDR1 LNHNV and CDR2 YYDKDF come from the germline V gene (reference sequence). V lost 1 base to trimming and J lost 4 bases, with 13 bases between them. This CDR3 reads CATSRVGGRSTEAFF. As DNA, the CDR3 is TGTGCCACCAGCAGAGTGGGAGGGAGGTCCACTGAAGCTTTCTTT.

This clone was recorded only once. This sequence joins TRBV2 and TRBJ1-5; D is perhaps TRBD1 (6 bases). Deletions cut 0 bases from V and 2 bases from J, with 14 bases between. Germline CDR1 is SNHLY and CDR2 is FYNNEI. This CDR3 spans 17 amino acids. The CDR3 DNA is TGTGCCAGCAGTGAAGCGCTAGGGGGGGGTGGCAATCAGCCCCAGCATTTT. Protein: CASSEALGGGGNQPQHF. The entire variable domain, with the rest obtained from reference TRBV2 and TRBJ1-5, is as follows: EPEVTQTPSHQVTQMGQEVILRCVPISNHLYFYWYRQILGQKVEFLVSFYNNEISEKSEIFDDQFSVERPDGSNFTLKIRSTKLEDSAMYFCASSEALGGGGNQPQHFGDGTRLSIL.

The genes are TRBV18 and TRBJ1-4; possibly TRBD1 for D (5 bases). The V end lost 3 bases, the J end lost 8 bases, and 13 bases lay between the germline ends. Germline V CDR1 and CDR2: KGHSH, LQKENI. The CDR3 totals 14 residues. The CDR3 DNA is TGTGCCAGCTCACCCTCCAGGGCTGGGGAAAAACTGTTTTTT. Protein product: CASSPSRAGEKLFF.

CDR3 bases: TGTGCCAGCAGCTTAGATTTACGGTATAATTCACCCCTCCACTTT. Translation gives CASSLDLRYNSPLHF. This chain uses TRBV13 with TRBJ1-6; D call uncertain. V was pared by 1 base and J by 4 bases, with 8 bases between. Per the germline V gene, CDR1 is PRHDT and CDR2 is FYEKMQ (reference sequence). The CDR3 contains 15 residues.

This clone was found a few times. This chain joins TRBV5-4 and TRBJ2-1; D remains ambiguous. The CDR3 consists of 16 residues. Germline V gives CDR1 SGHNT, CDR2 YYREEE (reference sequence). V was shortened by 2 bases and J by 0 bases, with 12 bases between the two germline ends. CDR3 coding DNA: TGTGCCAGCAGCTTAGTTCTGGCAAGCTCCTACAATGAGCAGTTCTTC. Translated, it gives CASSLVLASSYNEQFF.

This chain uses TRBV29-1 with TRBJ1-2, with D perhaps matching TRBD1 (5 bases). Per the germline V gene, CDR1 is SQVTM and CDR2 is ANQGSEA. The CDR3 runs 12 residues. V lost 6 bases and J 3 bases, leaving 11 bases between the germline ends. This chain's CDR3 is CSVNTGDYGYTF. The DNA of the CDR3 is TGCAGCGTGAATACAGGTGACTATGGCTACACCTTC.

The chain uses TRBV2 and TRBJ2-3; 7 nucleotides match TRBD1. This CDR3 comprises 14 residues. Per germline, CDR1 SNHLY and CDR2 FYNNEI. Germline trimming cut 10 bases from V and 2 bases from J; bases unmatched to any gene: 9. The CDR3 DNA sequence: TGTGCCACCAGAGGGGGACAGTCCACAGATACGCAGTATTTT. This translates into CATRGGQSTDTQYF.

This clone was seen more than once but under ten times. The chain couples TRBV30 to TRBJ1-5; possibly TRBD1 for D (5 bases). Trimming removed 4 bases from V and 3 bases from J, with 10 bases in between. Looked up from germline, CDR1 is GTSNPN and CDR2 is SVGIG (reference sequence). The CDR3 sequence is 13 residues long. The CDR3 region has the DNA TGTGCCTGGACCACAGGAAACAATCAGCCCCAGCATTTT. This gives the protein CAWTTGNNQPQHF.

The J gene is TRBJ1-1, the V gene TRBV14, with a weak D call TRBD1 (5 bases). Trimming pared 1 base from V and 6 bases from J, leaving 9 bases between. The CDR3 length is 13 residues. The germline CDR1 and CDR2 sequences are SGHDN and FVKESK. DNA of the CDR3: TGTGCCAGCAGCCAAGGGGGCTGGGCTGAAGCTTTCTTT. Residues: CASSQGGWAEAFF.

The chain carries TRBV5-6 and TRBJ2-5; perhaps TRBD2 as D (6 bases). From germline, CDR1 is SGHDT and CDR2 YYEEEE. CDR3 length: 14 residues. Trimming pared 2 bases from V and 0 bases from J, leaving 8 bases between. As DNA, the CDR3 is TGTGCCAGCAGCTTTGGCGGGAACCAAGAGACCCAGTACTTC. This gives the protein CASSFGGNQETQYF.

This clone was seen just once. This chain uses TRBV5-5 with TRBJ2-5; TRBD1 might be the D (6 bases). The V end was cut by 2 bases, the J end by 5 bases, with 19 bases between. CDR3 size: 16 residues. Germline V lookup: CDR1 SGHKS, CDR2 YYEKEE (reference sequence). CDR3 region: CASSFRTETIGETQYF. The CDR3 DNA reads as TGTGCCAGCAGCTTTCGGACAGAAACTATTGGGGAGACCCAGTACTTC.

The chain joins TRBV5-1 to TRBJ2-1; 11 nucleotides agree with TRBD2. Germline V gene data show CDR1 as SGHRS and CDR2 as YFSETQ. The CDR3 extends over 16 amino acids. J lost 0 bases, V lost 1 base, and 0 bases had no gene match. CDR3 sequence (DNA): TGCGCCAGCAGCTTGACTAGCGGGAGCTCCTACAATGAGCAGTTCTTC. Translated, it gives CASSLTSGSSYNEQFF.

V is TRBV6-5 and J is TRBJ2-3; 8 bases are shared with TRBD2. Germline assignment: CDR1 MNHEY and CDR2 SVGAGI. Losses at the gene ends were 4 bases for V and 6 bases for J; bases not matched to a gene: 12. The CDR3 length is 16 residues. The CDR3 sequence is CASSSPGGPGLDTQYF. CDR3 bases: TGTGCCAGCAGTTCCCCGGGGGGGCCTGGTTTGGATACGCAGTATTTT.

The chain has TRBV10-3 and TRBJ2-7; 14 bases match TRBD2. From germline, CDR1 is ENHRY and CDR2 SYGVKD. V dropped 7 bases and J dropped 5; count of bases not matched to a gene: 10. This CDR3 region has 16 residues. In DNA, the CDR3 is TGTGCCATCAACCCCGGGACTAGCGGGAGCGACAACGAGCAGTACTTC. Its translation is CAINPGTSGSDNEQYF.